These 10 T cell receptor beta chains originate from one sample sequenced in a study of blood T cell repertoires in COVID-19. Clones were sequenced by immunoSEQ multiplex PCR, and TCRdb holds only the in-frame ones, with some missing. This sample has around 85,000 clones; about 89% occur once, and the top ten carry 1% to 1.5%. The sequenced sample consisted of PBMCs or T cells enriched from blood (not recorded which). These receptors all come from a woman between 50 and 59 years old with acute COVID-19.

The rearrangement uses TRBV19 and TRBJ1-3; D unresolved. Germline V gene sequence: CDR1 LNHDA, CDR2 SQIVND (reference sequence). The CDR3 is made up of 15 amino acids. Trimming cost V 7 bases and J 0 bases, with 13 bases left between them. The CDR3 nucleotides read TGTGCCAGTAACGCAGGTCTATACTCTGGAAACACCATATATTTT. Translation gives CASNAGLYSGNTIYF.

The chain combines TRBV7-9 with TRBJ2-1, with a weak D call TRBD2 (6 bases). Trimming shortened V by 0 bases and J by 4 bases, and 10 bases separated the two germline ends. CDR1 is SEHNR, CDR2 FQNEAQ, per germline (reference sequence). The CDR3 covers 15 residues. The CDR3 spells CASSLAEGFYNEQFF. CDR3 coding DNA: TGTGCCAGCAGCTTAGCGGAGGGCTTTTACAATGAGCAGTTCTTC.

The J gene is TRBJ2-1, the V gene TRBV7-2, with TRBD2 identical over 13 bases. The length of the CDR3 is 12 residues. Trimming took 5 bases from V and 16 from J; bases not matched to a gene: 5. The germline gives CDR1 SGHTA, CDR2 FQGNSA. The CDR3 region is CASSPGTSGIFF. The CDR3, as DNA: TGTGCCAGCAGCCCCGGGACTAGCGGGATTTTCTTC. Using reference TRBV7-2 and TRBJ2-1 for the parts outside the CDR3, the full variable domain is GAGVSQSPSNKVTEKGKDVELRCDPISGHTALYWYRQSLGQGLEFLIYFQGNSAPDKSGLPSDRFSAERTGGSVSTLTIQRTQQEDSAVYLCASSPGTSGIFFGPGTRLTVL.

V and J are TRBV7-3 and TRBJ2-2; TRBD1 matches at 8 bases. Germline CDR1 and CDR2: SGHTA and FQGTGA. The length of the CDR3 is 15 residues. The V gene end was trimmed by 4 bases and the J gene end by 7 bases; junction bases not matched to a gene: 8. CDR3 bases: TGTGCCAGCAGCTCCAGACAGGGGAGGAGCGGGGAGCTGTTTTTT. Its protein is CASSSRQGRSGELFF. The full variable domain, rest sourced from reference TRBV7-3 and TRBJ2-2, is GAGVSQTPSNKVTEKGKYVELRCDPISGHTALYWYRQSLGQGPEFLIYFQGTGAADDSGLPNDRFFAVRPEGSVSTLKIQRTERGDSAVYLCASSSRQGRSGELFFGEGSRLTVL.

The genes are TRBV2 and TRBJ2-7; 13 bases agree with TRBD2. Trimming at V came to 3 bases and at J to 8 bases, leaving 10 bases not matched to a gene. This CDR3 is 16 amino acids long. Germline assignment: CDR1 SNHLY and CDR2 FYNNEI. The CDR3: CASSDHSGLAGSKQYF. The CDR3 bases are TGTGCCAGCAGTGACCACTCGGGACTAGCGGGAAGTAAGCAGTACTTC.

The chain carries TRBV7-2 and TRBJ1-5, with TRBD1 as a possible D gene (6 bases). The V gene's germline CDR1 is SGHTA and CDR2 FQGNSA. V was shortened by 4 bases and J by 5 bases, with 12 bases between the two germline ends. CDR3 size: 14 residues. This CDR3 reads CASSSGQLYQPQHF. CDR3 DNA sequence: TGTGCCAGCAGCTCCGGACAGCTCTATCAGCCCCAGCATTTT.

This rearrangement joins TRBV10-3 to TRBJ1-2; D uncertain. The CDR3 contains 12 residues. V shed 6 bases and J shed 8 bases, with 13 bases lying between them. CDR1 and CDR2 (germline): ENHRY, SYGVKD. The CDR3 loop is CAIRATIGGYTF. In nucleotides, the CDR3 is TGTGCCATCAGAGCGACTATAGGGGGCTACACCTTC.

Only one count was recorded for this clone. The J gene is TRBJ1-5, the V gene TRBV7-2; D not certain. This CDR3 spans 15 amino acids. Germline CDR1 reads SGHTA; CDR2 reads FQGNSA. Trimming shortened V by 4 bases and J by 0 bases, and 10 bases separated the two germline ends. In DNA form, the CDR3 reads TGTGCCAGCAGCTCTCAGACATTTAGCAATCAGCCCCAGCATTTT. This encodes CASSSQTFSNQPQHF.

This clone was observed once. V gene TRBV11-3 combines with J gene TRBJ2-3, with 8 bases matching TRBD2. Germline trimming cut 5 bases from V and 0 bases from J; bases unmatched to any gene: 1. CDR3 size: 14 residues. The germline V gene encodes CDR1 SGHNT and CDR2 YENEEA. CDR3: CASSRGRSTDTQYF. The CDR3 nucleotides read TGTGCCAGCAGCCGCGGGAGGAGCACAGATACGCAGTATTTT.

The CDR3 region is CASSPAVGVRTEAFF. In DNA, the CDR3 is TGTGCCAGCAGCCCTGCGGTAGGGGTACGCACTGAAGCTTTCTTT. This chain connects TRBV7-9 to TRBJ1-1; the D gene is possibly TRBD1 (5 bases). Trimming stripped 5 bases from V and 4 bases from J, with 17 bases between. Germline V lookup: CDR1 SEHNR, CDR2 FQNEAQ (reference sequence). The CDR3 runs 15 residues.